This T cell receptor beta chain was documented in a study of T cells in Graves' hyperthyroidism and ophthalmopathy. Each ophthalmopathy patient scored at least 3 on the Clinical Activity Score and at least 4 on NOSPECS grade, with duration under 3 months. The PBMCs studied were ones that came from approximately 9.9 ml fresh peripheral blood. This clonotype was detected many times. Researchers amplified the TCR beta CDR3 regions from RNA transcripts. TCR CDR3 regions were first amplified by RT-PCR with HTBI primers. TCRdb recomputed calls from the multiplex PCR reads with MiXCR, one row per CDR3 protein. The sample contains 50,000 to 75,000 distinct CDR3 sequences, less than 50% of which appear only once. CDR1 and CDR2 from the germline V gene are MDHEN and SYDVKM. This CDR3 spans 14 amino acids. V lost 2 bases and J 8 bases, leaving 15 bases between the germline ends.

This chain links TRBV28 with TRBJ1-2; D remains ambiguous. Material: blood. The receptor was derived from a woman aged 25 to 45 with Graves' ophthalmopathy. CDR3 sequence reads: CASSLKQVWRGYTF. In DNA, the CDR3 is TGTGCCAGCAGTTTAAAGCAGGTCTGGAGAGGCTACACCTTC.